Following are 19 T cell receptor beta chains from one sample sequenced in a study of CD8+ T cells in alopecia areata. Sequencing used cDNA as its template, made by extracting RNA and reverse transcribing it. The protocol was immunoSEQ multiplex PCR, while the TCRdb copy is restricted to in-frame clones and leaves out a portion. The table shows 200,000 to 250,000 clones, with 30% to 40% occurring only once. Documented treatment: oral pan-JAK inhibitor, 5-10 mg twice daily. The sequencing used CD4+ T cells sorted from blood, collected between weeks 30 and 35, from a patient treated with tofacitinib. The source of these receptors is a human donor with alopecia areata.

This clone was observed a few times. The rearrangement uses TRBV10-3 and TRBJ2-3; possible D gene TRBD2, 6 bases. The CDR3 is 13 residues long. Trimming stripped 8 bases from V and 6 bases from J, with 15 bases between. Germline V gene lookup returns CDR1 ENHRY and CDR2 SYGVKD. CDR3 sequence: CAIGRDQRDTQYF. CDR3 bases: TGTGCCATCGGGCGGGACCAGCGGGATACGCAGTATTTT.

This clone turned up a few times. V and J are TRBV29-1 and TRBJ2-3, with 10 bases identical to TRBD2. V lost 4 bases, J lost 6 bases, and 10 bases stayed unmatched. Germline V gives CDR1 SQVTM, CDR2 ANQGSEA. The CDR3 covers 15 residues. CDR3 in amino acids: CSVVVLAGATDTQYF. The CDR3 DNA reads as TGCAGCGTTGTTGTGCTAGCGGGAGCAACCGATACGCAGTATTTT.

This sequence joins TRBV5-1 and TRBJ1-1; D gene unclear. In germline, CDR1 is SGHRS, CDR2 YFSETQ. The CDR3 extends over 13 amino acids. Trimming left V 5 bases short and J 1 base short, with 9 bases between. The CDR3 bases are TGCGCCAGCAGTAGGAGCAGGAACACTGAAGCTTTCTTT. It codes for CASSRSRNTEAFF. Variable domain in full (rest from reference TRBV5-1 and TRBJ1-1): KAGVTQTPRYLIKTRGQQVTLSCSPISGHRSVSWYQQTPGQGLQFLFEYFSETQRNKGNFPGRFSGRQFSNSRSEMNVSTLELGDSALYLCASSRSRNTEAFFGQGTRLTVV.

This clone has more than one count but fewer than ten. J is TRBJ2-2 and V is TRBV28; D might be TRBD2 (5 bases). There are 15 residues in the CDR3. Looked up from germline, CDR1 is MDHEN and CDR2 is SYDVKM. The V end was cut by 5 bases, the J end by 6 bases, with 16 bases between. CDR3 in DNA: TGTGCCAGCAGTCCGGTCGACTTGCGGGCCGGGGAGCTGTTTTTT. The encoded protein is CASSPVDLRAGELFF.

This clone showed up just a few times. The CDR3 loop reads CSVFRGTDTQYF. The CDR3 nucleotides read TGCAGCGTTTTCCGTGGCACAGATACGCAGTATTTT. The chain links TRBV29-1 to TRBJ2-3, with D unclear. V lost 5 bases to trimming and J lost 1 base, with 7 bases between them. CDR1 SQVTM and CDR2 ANQGSEA come from the germline V gene. This CDR3 comprises 12 residues.

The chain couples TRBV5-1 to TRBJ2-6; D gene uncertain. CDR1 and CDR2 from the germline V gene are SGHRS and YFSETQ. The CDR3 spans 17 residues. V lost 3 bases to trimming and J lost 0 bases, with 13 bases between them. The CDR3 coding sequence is TGCGCCAGCAGCTCAACGCCTGAGGTCTCTGGGGCCAACGTCCTGACTTTC. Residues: CASSSTPEVSGANVLTF.

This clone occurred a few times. CDR3 sequence: CATANRVGTDTQYF. The CDR3, as DNA: TGTGCCACCGCCAACCGGGTCGGCACAGATACGCAGTATTTT. This chain connects TRBV15 to TRBJ2-3; D not resolved. V was trimmed by 8 bases and J by 1 base, leaving 13 bases between them. The germline V gene encodes CDR1 LNHNV and CDR2 YYDKDF (reference sequence). The CDR3 totals 14 residues.

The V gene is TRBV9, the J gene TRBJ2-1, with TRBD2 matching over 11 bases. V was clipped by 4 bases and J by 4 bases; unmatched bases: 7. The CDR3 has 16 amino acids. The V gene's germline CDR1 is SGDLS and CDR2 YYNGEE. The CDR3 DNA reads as TGTGCCAGCAGCAGTCAACGACTAGCGGGGTACAATGAGCAGTTCTTC. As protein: CASSSQRLAGYNEQFF.

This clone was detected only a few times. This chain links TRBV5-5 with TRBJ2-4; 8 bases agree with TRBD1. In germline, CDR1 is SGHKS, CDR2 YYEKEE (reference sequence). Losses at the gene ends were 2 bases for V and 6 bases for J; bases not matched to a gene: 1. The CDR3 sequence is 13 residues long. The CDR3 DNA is TGTGCCAGCAGCTTCGACAGGGGAAACATTCAGTACTTC. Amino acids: CASSFDRGNIQYF.

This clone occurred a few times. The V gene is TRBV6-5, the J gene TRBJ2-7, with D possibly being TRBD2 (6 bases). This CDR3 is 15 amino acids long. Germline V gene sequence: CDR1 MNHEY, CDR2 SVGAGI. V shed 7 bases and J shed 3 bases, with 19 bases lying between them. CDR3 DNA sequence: TGTGCCAGCACCGAAGAACCGGGACTTCTCTACGAGCAGTACTTC. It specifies CASTEEPGLLYEQYF.

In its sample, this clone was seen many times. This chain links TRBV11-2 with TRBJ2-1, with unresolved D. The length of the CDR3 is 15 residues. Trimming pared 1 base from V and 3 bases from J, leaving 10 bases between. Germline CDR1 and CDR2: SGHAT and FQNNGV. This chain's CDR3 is CASSLVASGYNEQFF. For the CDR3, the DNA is TGTGCCAGCAGCTTAGTGGCGTCCGGCTACAATGAGCAGTTCTTC.

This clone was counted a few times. CDR3 sequence reads: CASATGGRFLTQYF. CDR3 bases: TGTGCCAGCGCCACAGGGGGCCGGTTCTTGACCCAGTACTTC. This sequence joins TRBV6-1 and TRBJ2-5; TRBD1 aligns across 9 bases. The CDR3 runs to 14 residues. Germline CDR1 and CDR2: MNHNS and SASEGT. V dropped 8 bases and J dropped 7; count of bases not matched to a gene: 11.

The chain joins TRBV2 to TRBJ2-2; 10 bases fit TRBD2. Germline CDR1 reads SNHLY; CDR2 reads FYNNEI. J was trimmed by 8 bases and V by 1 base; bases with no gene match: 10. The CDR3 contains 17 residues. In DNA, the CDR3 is TGTGCCAGCAGTGAAGGAAGCGGGAGGGCCTCGGTGGGGGAGCTGTTTTTT. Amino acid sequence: CASSEGSGRASVGELFF.

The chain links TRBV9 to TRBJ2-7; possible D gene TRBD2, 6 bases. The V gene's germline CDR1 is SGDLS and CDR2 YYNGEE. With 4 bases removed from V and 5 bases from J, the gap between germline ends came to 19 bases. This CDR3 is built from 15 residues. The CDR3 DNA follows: TGTGCCAGCAGCCCCCTTCCCGGGGGACGAGACGAGCAGTACTTC. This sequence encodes CASSPLPGGRDEQYF.

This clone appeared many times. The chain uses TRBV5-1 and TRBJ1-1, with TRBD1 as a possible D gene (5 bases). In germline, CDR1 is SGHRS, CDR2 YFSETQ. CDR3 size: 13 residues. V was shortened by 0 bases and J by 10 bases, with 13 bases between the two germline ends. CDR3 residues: CASSLGGKGRAFF. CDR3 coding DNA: TGCGCCAGCAGCTTGGGGGGAAAGGGGAGAGCTTTCTTT. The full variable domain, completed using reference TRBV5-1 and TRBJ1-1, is KAGVTQTPRYLIKTRGQQVTLSCSPISGHRSVSWYQQTPGQGLQFLFEYFSETQRNKGNFPGRFSGRQFSNSRSEMNVSTLELGDSALYLCASSLGGKGRAFFGQGTRLTVV.

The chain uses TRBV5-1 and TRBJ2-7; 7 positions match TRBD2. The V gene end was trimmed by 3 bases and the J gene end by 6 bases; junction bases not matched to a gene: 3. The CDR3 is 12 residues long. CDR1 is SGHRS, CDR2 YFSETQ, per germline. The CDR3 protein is CASSSSGFEQYF. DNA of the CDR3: TGCGCCAGCAGCTCTAGCGGATTCGAGCAGTACTTC.

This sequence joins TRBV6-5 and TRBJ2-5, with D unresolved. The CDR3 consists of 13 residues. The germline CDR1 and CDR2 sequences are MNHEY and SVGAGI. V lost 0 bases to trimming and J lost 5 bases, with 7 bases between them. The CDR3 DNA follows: TGTGCCAGCAGTTACTCGGTACGGGAGACCCAGTACTTC. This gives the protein CASSYSVRETQYF.

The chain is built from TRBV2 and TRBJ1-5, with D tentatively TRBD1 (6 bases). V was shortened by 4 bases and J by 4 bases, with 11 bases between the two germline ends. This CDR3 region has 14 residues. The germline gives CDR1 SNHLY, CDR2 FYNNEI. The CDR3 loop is CASSGIRGNQPQHF. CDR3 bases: TGTGCCAGCAGTGGTATTAGGGGGAATCAGCCCCAGCATTTT.

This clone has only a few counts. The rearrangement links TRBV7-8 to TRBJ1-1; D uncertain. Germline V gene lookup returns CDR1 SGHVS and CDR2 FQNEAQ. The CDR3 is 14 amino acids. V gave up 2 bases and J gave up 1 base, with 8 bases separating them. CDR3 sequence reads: CASSLRESNTEAFF. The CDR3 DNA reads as TGTGCCAGCAGCTTACGAGAGTCGAACACTGAAGCTTTCTTT.